This T cell receptor (beta chain) was obtained from a study of blood T cell repertoires in COVID-19. Using immunoSEQ multiplex PCR, the repertoire was profiled, and TCRdb retains in-frame clones only, with some absent. The sample has roughly 240,000 clones, around 90% seen once; the top ten hold roughly 2.6%. Per germline, CDR1 MDHEN and CDR2 SYDVKM. V was trimmed by 6 bases and J by 9 bases, leaving 12 bases between them. The length of the CDR3 is 12 residues. This rearrangement joins TRBV28 to TRBJ2-1, with D possibly TRBD1 on 6 matching bases. The sequence derives from a woman aged 25-40 years with acute COVID-19. Material for sequencing was PBMCs or T cells enriched from blood (not recorded which). The CDR3 protein is CASRVQGREQFF. CDR3 in DNA: TGTGCCAGCAGAGTACAGGGCCGTGAGCAGTTCTTC.